This T cell receptor (beta chain) comes out of a study of molecular identifiers for immune sequencing clone quantification. Previously published methods and listed TCR primers were used for the bulk TCR libraries. Via MiXCR, TCRdb re-called the PCR reads, giving one row per CDR3 protein. The sample shows about half a million distinct CDR3 sequences, about 22% of them seen only once. CDR3 length: 11 amino acids. CDR1 and CDR2 (germline): SQVTM, ANQGSEA. This clonotype was detected a few times. No antigen is known for it. One end of the junction fails to match germline, which may point to a read error. General study results and limits: Barcodes shared by identical TCR molecules could lead to underestimated sizes of highly expanded clones.

Input for naive CD8 libraries was 20,000 to 1,000,000 sorted cells; the RNA fraction used was 10%, 30% or 50%. CD8+CD4-CCR7+CD45RA+ sorting gave the naive CD8 T cells. The source of this sequence is a human donor in good health. Some libraries in this study had Jurkat cell RNA spiked in. The chain has TRBV29-1 and TRBJ2-1; 10 bases align to TRBD2. Sample: naive CD8+ T cells from blood, with Jurkat cell RNA spiked in. Subset specified: FACS-sorted CD8+CD4-CCR7+CD45RA+ naive T cells. Here the CDR3 reads CSVEDLAGAPF. The CDR3, as DNA: TGCAGCGTTGAAGACCTAGCGGGAGCCCCCTTC.